These 32 T cell receptor beta chains came from one sample sequenced in a study of blood T cell repertoires in COVID-19. Clones were read by immunoSEQ multiplex PCR, and TCRdb kept only the in-frame ones, dropping some. The table lists tens of thousands of clones, about four fifths of them singletons. Sequences were obtained from peripheral blood. The source is a man aged 40-49 years with acute or convalescent COVID-19.

The chain joins TRBV7-2 to TRBJ2-5, with 7 bases identical to TRBD1. The CDR3 loop spans 15 amino acids. Germline V gene data show CDR1 as SGHTA and CDR2 as FQGNSA. The V segment lost 5 bases and the J segment 7 bases; nucleotides outside the gene matches: 13. CDR3 in DNA: TGTGCCAGCAGCACCCCCGGGACAGCAAAACCGACCCAGTACTTC. It encodes CASSTPGTAKPTQYF. Complete variable domain (other parts from reference TRBV7-2 and TRBJ2-5): GAGVSQSPSNKVTEKGKDVELRCDPISGHTALYWYRQSLGQGLEFLIYFQGNSAPDKSGLPSDRFSAERTGGSVSTLTIQRTQQEDSAVYLCASSTPGTAKPTQYFGPGTRLLVL.

V gene TRBV5-1 combines with J gene TRBJ2-1; D is ambiguous. CDR3 length equals 16 residues. The V gene lost 1 base and the J gene lost 10 bases, with 21 bases spanning the gap. Germline-derived CDR1 and CDR2 are SGHRS and YFSETQ. CDR3: CASSLRPETGNLEQFF. In DNA, the CDR3 is TGCGCCAGCAGCTTGAGGCCGGAGACCGGAAACTTGGAGCAGTTCTTC.

This clone was detected only once. The chain recombines TRBV3-1 (or the pseudogene TRBV3-2) with TRBJ2-1, with D possibly matching TRBD2 (5 bases). CDR3 length equals 13 residues. Germline V gene sequence: CDR1 LGHDT, CDR2 YNNKEL (reference sequence). Trimming took off 2 bases at V and 5 bases at J, with 7 bases between the two ends. This CDR3 is CASSQPGDNEQFF. The CDR3 DNA reads TGTGCCAGCAGCCAACCCGGGGACAATGAGCAGTTCTTC.

The genes are TRBV30 and TRBJ2-7, with a tentative D call TRBD1 (5 bases). V lost 8 bases and J 2 bases, leaving 16 bases between the germline ends. The germline gives CDR1 GTSNPN, CDR2 SVGIG (reference sequence). This CDR3 has 13 amino acids. The CDR3 loop reads CAGSAQVPYEQYF. DNA of the CDR3: TGTGCCGGATCCGCACAGGTCCCCTACGAGCAGTACTTC.

The chain combines TRBV6-2 or TRBV6-3 with TRBJ2-7; the D gene is possibly TRBD2 (6 bases). CDR1 MNHEY and CDR2 SVGEGT come from the germline V gene. CDR3 length equals 13 residues. Between the trimmed V and J ends, which lost 5 bases and 5 bases, there was a span of 13 bases. The CDR3 here is CASSGRGLNEQYF. Here the CDR3 DNA reads TGTGCCAGCAGTGGTCGGGGGTTGAACGAGCAGTACTTC.

The chain joins TRBV11-2 to TRBJ2-3; a possible D gene is TRBD1 (6 bases). CDR3 length: 15 residues. The germline V gene encodes CDR1 SGHAT and CDR2 FQNNGV. V shed 2 bases and J shed 0 bases, with 9 bases lying between them. CDR3 in amino acids: CASSLRGSSTDTQYF. CDR3 coding DNA: TGTGCCAGCAGCTTAAGGGGGAGTAGCACAGATACGCAGTATTTT.

This rearrangement joins TRBV3-1 (or the pseudogene TRBV3-2) to TRBJ2-7; 9 bases match TRBD2. Trimming at V came to 6 bases and at J to 7 bases, leaving 10 bases not matched to a gene. The CDR3 has 14 amino acids. Germline V gene lookup returns CDR1 LGHDT and CDR2 YNNKEL (reference sequence). This chain's CDR3 is CASSLRSRGGEQYF. The CDR3 nucleotides are TGTGCCAGCAGTCTAAGGTCGCGGGGGGGAGAGCAGTACTTC.

The rearrangement links TRBV29-1 to TRBJ2-1; 10 bases are a match to TRBD2. CDR1 and CDR2 from the germline V gene are SQVTM and ANQGSEA. The CDR3 loop spans 12 amino acids. The V gene end was trimmed by 7 bases and the J gene end by 7 bases; junction bases not matched to a gene: 4. CDR3 nucleotides: TGCAGCGCACTAGCGGGAAGGAATGAGCAGTTCTTC. Translation: CSALAGRNEQFF.

The V and J genes are TRBV2 and TRBJ2-5; TRBD1 aligns across 7 bases. Germline V gives CDR1 SNHLY, CDR2 FYNNEI. The CDR3 consists of 16 residues. V lost 7 bases and J lost 3; bases outside the gene matches: 14. CDR3 residues: CASTRRTGLVKETQYF. CDR3 bases: TGTGCCAGCACCCGCCGGACAGGCCTAGTAAAAGAGACCCAGTACTTC.

CDR3 in DNA: TGTGCCAGCAGTTTAGGGACTAGCGGAAACAATGAGCAGTTCTTC. Its translation is CASSLGTSGNNEQFF. V is TRBV28 and J is TRBJ2-1; 11 positions match TRBD2. Germline V gives CDR1 MDHEN, CDR2 SYDVKM. The CDR3 length is 15 residues. With 2 bases clipped from V and 5 bases from J, the junction kept 2 bases outside the gene matches.

The genes are TRBV27 and TRBJ2-1; 9 nucleotides match TRBD1. CDR1 and CDR2 from the germline V gene are MNHEY and SMNVEV (reference sequence). V shed 4 bases, J shed 5 bases, and the junction held 9 bases outside the gene matches. The CDR3 extends over 16 amino acids. Here the CDR3 reads CASSSPRTGAHNEQFF. The CDR3 coding sequence is TGTGCCAGCAGTTCCCCTCGGACAGGGGCCCACAATGAGCAGTTCTTC.

The gene calls are TRBV7-2 and TRBJ2-5; TRBD1 aligns across 10 bases. Germline CDR1 reads SGHTA; CDR2 reads FQGNSA. The CDR3 runs to 14 residues. Trimming cost V 5 bases and J 5 bases; bases outside gene matches: 5. This chain's CDR3 is CASSPQTGGETQYF. CDR3 nucleotides: TGTGCCAGCAGCCCTCAGACAGGGGGCGAGACCCAGTACTTC.

This chain uses TRBV6-5 with TRBJ1-5, with 8 positions matching TRBD1. This CDR3 region has 12 residues. Germline-derived CDR1 and CDR2 are MNHEY and SVGAGI. Unmatched junction bases numbered 3, after V lost 7 bases and J lost 7 bases. The CDR3 spells CASMTGEQPQHF. The CDR3, as DNA: TGTGCCAGCATGACAGGGGAACAGCCCCAGCATTTT.

The chain has TRBV5-4 and TRBJ2-3; 8 bases line up with TRBD2. The V gene's germline CDR1 is SGHNT and CDR2 YYREEE (reference sequence). The CDR3 length is 17 residues. V shed 3 bases, J shed 1 base, and the junction held 10 bases outside the gene matches. The chain's CDR3 is CASSSAGRRGGTDTQYF. The CDR3 region has the DNA TGTGCCAGCAGCTCGGCGGGGCGGCGGGGGGGCACAGATACGCAGTATTTT.

The chain joins TRBV4-1 to TRBJ2-3; the D gene is possibly TRBD2 (5 bases). This CDR3 is 17 amino acids long. V shed 4 bases and J shed 7 bases, with 24 bases lying between them. The germline V gene has CDR1 MGHRA and CDR2 YSYEKL. The CDR3 region has the DNA TGCGCCAGCAGCCGCATTCTCAAGGGCGGCTCGGGAAATACGCAGTATTTT. This gives the protein CASSRILKGGSGNTQYF.

The V and J genes are TRBV6-5 and TRBJ2-7; TRBD2 aligns across 12 bases. The CDR3 is 15 residues long. Germline V lookup: CDR1 MNHEY, CDR2 SVGAGI. The trim removed 7 bases at V and 3 bases at J, leaving 7 bases unmatched. As DNA, the CDR3 is TGTGCCAGCAAGGCTAGCGGGGGGGCAGGCTACGAGCAGTACTTC. Protein: CASKASGGAGYEQYF.

In this sample, this clone turned up many times. The genes are TRBV24-1 and TRBJ2-2; 7 nucleotides match TRBD2. This CDR3 has 15 amino acids. CDR1 is KGHDR and CDR2 is SFDVKD in the germline V gene. V shed 4 bases, J shed 3 bases, and the junction held 4 bases outside the gene matches. In DNA form, the CDR3 reads TGTGCCACCAGTGACAGGACTAGTCACACCGGGGAGCTGTTTTTT. Translation gives CATSDRTSHTGELFF.

The gene calls are TRBV5-1 and TRBJ1-1; D perhaps matches TRBD1 (6 bases). Germline assignment: CDR1 SGHRS and CDR2 YFSETQ. The CDR3 contains 14 residues. Deletions cut 8 bases from V and 4 bases from J, with 18 bases between. CDR3 loop: CASSDSAGGTEAFF. The CDR3 DNA sequence: TGCGCCAGTTCGGACAGCGCAGGTGGCACTGAAGCTTTCTTT.

The J gene is TRBJ2-7, the V gene TRBV18; D might be TRBD1 (6 bases). The CDR3 extends over 13 amino acids. V lost 8 bases, J lost 3 bases, and 14 bases lay in between. From germline, CDR1 is KGHSH and CDR2 LQKENI. CDR3 protein: CASTLTGNYEQYF. As DNA, the CDR3 is TGTGCCAGCACACTGACAGGAAACTACGAGCAGTACTTC.

The chain joins TRBV4-1 to TRBJ2-1; 10 bases line up with TRBD2. V dropped 2 bases and J dropped 2; count of bases not matched to a gene: 12. Germline V gene sequence: CDR1 MGHRA, CDR2 YSYEKL. The CDR3 has 19 amino acids. The chain's CDR3 is CASSQFLTTLAGAYNEQFF. In DNA form, the CDR3 reads TGCGCCAGCAGCCAATTTCTAACGACCCTAGCGGGGGCCTACAATGAGCAGTTCTTC.

The gene calls are TRBV4-3 and TRBJ2-2, with D maybe TRBD1 (5 bases). This CDR3 has 17 residues. Germline V gives CDR1 LGHNA, CDR2 YSLEER. Trimming took 1 base from V and 1 from J, leaving 13 bases between them. CDR3 nucleotides: TGCGCCAGCAGCCAAGTCCCCGGTACAGGGAACACCGGGGAGCTGTTTTTT. Its protein is CASSQVPGTGNTGELFF.

This clone was detected only once. The CDR3 DNA follows: TGTGCCAGCCTAATTAACTATGGCTACACCTTC. It yields the protein CASLINYGYTF. The chain couples TRBV6-1 to TRBJ1-2; D remains ambiguous. The CDR3 totals 11 residues. Trimming cost V 8 bases and J 1 base, with 5 bases left between them. Germline V gene lookup returns CDR1 MNHNS and CDR2 SASEGT.

This chain links TRBV29-1 with TRBJ1-5; maybe TRBD1 (5 bases). CDR1 is SQVTM and CDR2 is ANQGSEA in the germline V gene. CDR3 size: 16 residues. V gave up 6 bases and J gave up 0 bases, with 18 bases separating them. The DNA for the CDR3 is TGCAGCGTCTTGTCGGGTTTCGGGGGTAGCAATCAGCCCCAGCATTTT. Residues: CSVLSGFGGSNQPQHF.

The chain links TRBV6-1 to TRBJ1-4; D is undetermined. CDR3 length: 16 residues. Trimming left V 0 bases short and J 0 bases short, with 8 bases between. Germline assignment: CDR1 MNHNS and CDR2 SASEGT. The CDR3 coding sequence is TGTGCCAGCAGTGAAGCGAGGCGCTCAACTAATGAAAAACTGTTTTTT. As protein: CASSEARRSTNEKLFF.

This rearrangement joins TRBV7-2 to TRBJ1-1; 10 bases line up with TRBD1. The length of the CDR3 is 14 residues. Germline lookup yields CDR1 SGHTA and CDR2 FQGNSA. With V trimmed by 4 bases and J by 4 bases, 3 bases remained unmatched. CDR3 DNA sequence: TGTGCCAGCAGCTGGACAGGGGGAAGCACTGAAGCTTTCTTT. Amino acids: CASSWTGGSTEAFF.

This rearrangement joins TRBV18 to TRBJ2-2, with D possibly TRBD1 on 6 matching bases. This CDR3 has 13 residues. Trimming removed 3 bases from V and 5 bases from J, with 7 bases in between. Germline CDR1 KGHSH, CDR2 LQKENI. CDR3 sequence: CASSPGATGELFF. The CDR3 nucleotides read TGTGCCAGCTCACCGGGGGCTACCGGGGAGCTGTTTTTT.

This clone was detected a few times. This chain connects TRBV5-8 to TRBJ1-5; weak D call: TRBD1 (5 bases). In germline, CDR1 is SGHTS, CDR2 YDEGEE. The CDR3 is 12 amino acids. Trimming cost V 3 bases and J 5 bases, with 6 bases left between them. Here the CDR3 reads CASSSRDQPQHF. The CDR3 bases are TGTGCCAGCAGCTCCAGGGATCAGCCCCAGCATTTT.

J is TRBJ1-4 and V is TRBV7-2, with D perhaps TRBD1 (5 bases). The germline V gene encodes CDR1 SGHTA and CDR2 FQGNSA. There are 16 residues in the CDR3. V lost 6 bases and J 5 bases, leaving 19 bases between the germline ends. CDR3 loop: CASSPPLADRNEKLFF. For the CDR3, the DNA is TGTGCCAGCAGTCCTCCATTAGCCGACAGAAATGAAAAACTGTTTTTT.

A few counts support this clone. The rearrangement links TRBV10-3 to TRBJ1-3, with TRBD1 matching over 9 bases. This CDR3 contains 17 residues. CDR1 and CDR2 from the germline V gene are ENHRY and SYGVKD. The ends lost 2 bases at V and 3 bases at J; junction bases unmatched: 8. In nucleotides, the CDR3 is TGTGCCATCAGTGAGGGGTCACAGGGGGCATATGGAAACACCATATATTTT. The encoded protein is CAISEGSQGAYGNTIYF.

Only a few counts were recorded for this clone. CDR3 protein: CAWSVRQGSTEAFF. The CDR3 DNA reads as TGTGCCTGGAGTGTACGTCAGGGGTCCACTGAAGCTTTCTTT. The V gene is TRBV30, the J gene TRBJ1-1; TRBD1 is a possible D gene (6 bases). The CDR3 is 14 amino acids. V lost 0 bases and J lost 4, with 12 bases in between. CDR1 GTSNPN and CDR2 SVGIG come from the germline V gene (reference sequence).

This chain connects TRBV28 to TRBJ1-5, with D unclear. The ends were cut back, 2 bases at V and 11 bases at J, with 7 bases in the middle. Germline values: CDR1 MDHEN, CDR2 SYDVKM. This CDR3 contains 11 residues. CDR3 sequence reads: CASSLAQAQHF. The CDR3 DNA reads TGTGCCAGCAGTTTAGCGCAAGCCCAGCATTTT.

In its sample, this clone was seen once. The chain recombines TRBV19 with TRBJ2-1; 8 bases are shared with TRBD2. Germline V CDR1 and CDR2: LNHDA, SQIVND (reference sequence). Losses at the gene ends were 6 bases for V and 6 bases for J; bases not matched to a gene: 13. CDR3 length: 16 residues. The CDR3 nucleotides are TGTGCCAGTAGCGCAACCGGGACTAGGGGGTTCAATGAGCAGTTCTTC. This sequence encodes CASSATGTRGFNEQFF.